This TCR beta chain appears in the sequencing data of a study of human T cells and chemical hapten exposure. Trimming cost V 2 bases and J 3 bases; bases outside gene matches: 7. The length of the CDR3 is 15 residues. Time point denoted: pre-sensitization, week 0. Regarding treatment: therapeutic diphenylcyclopropenone sensitization with weekly scalp DPC. Whole blood that had not been fractionated was the source of extracted total RNA. Within the library, unique molecular identifiers were attached to each individual cDNA molecule. TCRdb re-derived calls from the RACE reads in MiXCR, one entry per CDR3 protein. The table has about 93,000 distinct CDR3 sequences, over 6.5% seen once; the top ten hold around 2.6%. Overall study findings and caveats: Patch test scores rose with PT1 expanded TCR counts, a positive correlation. Among TCRs, those above 1 in 1000 frequency were unaffected by DPC sensitization.

A remark on this clonotype: Its antigen is not known.

The chain has TRBV6-7 and TRBJ2-7; 7 positions match TRBD1. TRBV6-7 is annotated as an ORF whose role is uncertain. The receptor was isolated from a man aged 40-55 years with alopecia areata. Some clones in this sample may be carry-over from other donors' samples. This specimen was whole blood, taken in connection with sensitization to the hapten diphenylcyclopropenone (DPC). The DNA of the CDR3 is TGTGCCAGCAGTTACCCTGACAGGGAGAGCTACGAGCAGTACTTC. This gives the protein CASSYPDRESYEQYF.